What follows is one T cell receptor beta chain and its context. Antigen unknown. Other DNA sequences in the same sample also yield this CDR3. V gave up 5 bases and J gave up 5 bases; unmatched junction bases: 2. The CDR3 covers 13 residues. Germline V gives CDR1 MNHEY, CDR2 SMNVEV (reference sequence). These data come from a study of shared clonotypes between healthy human individuals. Sequencing was performed with immunoSEQ multiplex PCR; in TCRdb, only in-frame clones are kept and a portion is missing. Of about 690,000 clones detected, around 91% appear once; the ten largest clones hold more than 30%. Study results and limitations: Some clonotypes were shared by all four sorted-subset donors, while others were not shared. The non-shared ones had lower generation probabilities than the shared ones.

The specimen sequenced was memory CD8+ T cells from PBMCs. The subset: CD45RO+ cells pooled with CCR7-negative TemRA cells. This rearrangement joins TRBV27 to TRBJ2-2; 7 positions agree with TRBD1. The TCR comes from a man aged 18-30 years in good health. Some clones in this sample may be carry-over from other donors' samples. CDR3: CASSLRGTGELFF. Here the CDR3 DNA reads TGTGCCAGCAGTCTCAGGGGGACCGGGGAGCTGTTTTTT.